One sample yielded the 24 T cell receptor beta chains listed below, sequenced in a study of OX40 agonist ivuxolimab in advanced cancers. Library preparation employed the immunoSEQ multiplex PCR assay. Imported from immuneACCESS, the table was reduced by TCRdb to in-frame sequences with V and J called. These copies leave out some clones; in studies compared against another copy, an unresolved V gene accounts for under half, and the cause of the remainder is not known. The sample table records around 80,000 clones; roughly 91% of these occur just once. The top ten constitute 0.32% of the sample. This specimen was CD4+ or CD8+ T cells sorted from blood, taken in a trial of the OX40 agonist ivuxolimab. All receptors come from an adult with an advanced solid tumor such as melanoma, head and neck, liver or kidney cancer.

The chain is built from TRBV19 and TRBJ2-5; 9 bases agree with TRBD1. This CDR3 contains 15 residues. The trim removed 1 base at V and 5 bases at J, leaving 5 bases unmatched. Germline loops: CDR1 LNHDA, CDR2 SQIVND (reference sequence). CDR3 sequence reads: CASSIGQGDVETQYF. The CDR3 DNA follows: TGTGCCAGTAGTATAGGACAGGGGGATGTGGAGACCCAGTACTTC.

A few counts support this clone. The CDR3, as DNA: TGTGCCAGCAGTACCCACAGGGGAACCCACAATGAGCAGTTCTTC. Translating it yields CASSTHRGTHNEQFF. This chain joins TRBV6-6 and TRBJ2-1; 7 bases agree with TRBD1. This CDR3 contains 15 residues. V was pared by 5 bases and J by 5 bases, with 9 bases of the junction left unmatched. CDR1 and CDR2 (germline): MNHNY, SVGAGI (reference sequence).

V gene TRBV2 combines with J gene TRBJ2-3; a weak D match, TRBD1 (5 bases). In germline, CDR1 is SNHLY, CDR2 FYNNEI. The length of the CDR3 is 15 residues. The germline V and J ends were trimmed by 8 bases and 0 bases, with 15 bases remaining between them. DNA of the CDR3: TGTGCCAGCTTTACAGGTTTAACTAGCACAGATACGCAGTATTTT. It translates to CASFTGLTSTDTQYF.

CDR3 nucleotide sequence: TGTGCCAGCAGACTGGACAGGAGCTCCTATAATTCACCCCTCCACTTT. This encodes CASRLDRSSYNSPLHF. The chain joins TRBV7-9 to TRBJ1-6; TRBD1 aligns across 7 bases. The germline gives CDR1 SEHNR, CDR2 FQNEAQ (reference sequence). J was trimmed by 0 bases and V by 6 bases; bases with no gene match: 5. The CDR3 has 16 amino acids.

This chain connects TRBV19 to TRBJ2-7, with a weak D call TRBD2 (7 bases). The germline CDR1 and CDR2 sequences are LNHDA and SQIVND (reference sequence). The CDR3 runs to 15 residues. V was trimmed by 7 bases and J by 1 base, leaving 17 bases between them. The CDR3 loop is CASTQGGGWSYEQYF. CDR3 nucleotides: TGTGCCAGTACCCAAGGGGGGGGTTGGTCCTACGAGCAGTACTTC.

V is TRBV27 and J is TRBJ2-2; D could derive from TRBD1 or TRBD2 (7 bases each). The CDR3 has 14 residues. Germline CDR1 and CDR2: MNHEY and SMNVEV (reference sequence). Trimming left V 6 bases short and J 7 bases short, with 15 bases between. CDR3 coding DNA: TGTGCCAGCAGAAGACAGGGAGGGGGCGGGGAGCTGTTTTTT. Amino acid sequence: CASRRQGGGGELFF.

There are a few counts of this clone. This sequence joins TRBV5-1 and TRBJ1-1, with D uncertain. CDR3 size: 13 residues. CDR1 is SGHRS, CDR2 YFSETQ, per germline. The V end lost 0 bases, the J end lost 6 bases, and 9 bases lay between the germline ends. The CDR3 loop is CASSLGSTPEAFF. The CDR3 bases are TGCGCCAGCAGCTTGGGGTCTACGCCTGAAGCTTTCTTT.

CDR3 protein: CASSVRGDNSPLHF. The DNA for the CDR3 is TGTGCCAGCAGCGTTCGGGGTGATAATTCACCCCTCCACTTT. The chain carries TRBV9 and TRBJ1-6; D ambiguous. CDR1 and CDR2 from the germline V gene are SGDLS and YYNGEE. This CDR3 is 14 amino acids long. V lost 2 bases and J 5 bases, leaving 8 bases between the germline ends.

The V and J genes are TRBV10-2 and TRBJ2-7; 7 bases line up with TRBD1. This CDR3 comprises 13 residues. Germline CDR1 reads WSHSY; CDR2 reads SAAADI. The V gene end was trimmed by 9 bases and the J gene end by 2 bases; junction bases not matched to a gene: 7. As DNA, the CDR3 is TGCGCCAGTCAGTCCGGACAGGCCTACGAGCAGTACGTC. Amino acids: CASQSGQAYEQYV.

The chain is built from TRBV27 and TRBJ1-5; no firm D call. Per the germline V gene, CDR1 is MNHEY and CDR2 is SMNVEV (reference sequence). This CDR3 comprises 13 residues. Trimming cost V 3 bases and J 3 bases, with 6 bases left between them. This CDR3 is CASSFKVNQPQHF. DNA for the CDR3: TGTGCCAGCAGTTTTAAGGTCAATCAGCCCCAGCATTTT.

This chain uses TRBV19 with TRBJ2-5; 8 bases match TRBD1. This CDR3 comprises 14 residues. Germline assignment: CDR1 LNHDA and CDR2 SQIVND (reference sequence). The junction had 6 bases not matched to a gene; V was cut back by 5 bases and J by 4 bases. CDR3 bases: TGTGCCAGTAGTTCAGGGGGCGCCGGAGAGACCCAGTACTTC. Translated: CASSSGGAGETQYF.

The chain links TRBV19 to TRBJ2-7; the match to TRBD2 covers 7 bases. Germline CDR1 LNHDA, CDR2 SQIVND (reference sequence). With V trimmed by 4 bases and J by 2 bases, 5 bases remained unmatched. The CDR3 consists of 14 residues. For the CDR3, the DNA is TGTGCCAGTAGTACGAGCGGGACCACCTACGAGCAGTACTTC. Encoded protein: CASSTSGTTYEQYF.

This rearrangement joins TRBV5-1 to TRBJ1-4; 9 bases are a match to TRBD1. The germline CDR1 and CDR2 sequences are SGHRS and YFSETQ. V shed 4 bases, J shed 8 bases, and the junction held 9 bases outside the gene matches. This CDR3 has 15 amino acids. CDR3 DNA: TGCGCCAGCAGCACAGGGACAGGGAGTAAGGAAAAACTGTTTTTT. It is translated as CASSTGTGSKEKLFF. The full variable domain, completed using reference TRBV5-1 and TRBJ1-4, is KAGVTQTPRYLIKTRGQQVTLSCSPISGHRSVSWYQQTPGQGLQFLFEYFSETQRNKGNFPGRFSGRQFSNSRSEMNVSTLELGDSALYLCASSTGTGSKEKLFFGSGTQLSVL.

The V and J genes are TRBV11-2 and TRBJ2-3; no reliable D call. The CDR3 contains 14 residues. Trimming cost V 5 bases and J 4 bases, with 13 bases left between them. Per the germline V gene, CDR1 is SGHAT and CDR2 is FQNNGV. In nucleotides, the CDR3 is TGTGCCAGCAGCCCCCGCCCAAGCCCAGATACGCAGTATTTT. Translated: CASSPRPSPDTQYF.

The J gene is TRBJ2-7, the V gene TRBV5-1, with TRBD1 matching 11 bases. This CDR3 is built from 15 residues. J was trimmed by 1 base and V by 5 bases; bases with no gene match: 5. Germline lookup yields CDR1 SGHRS and CDR2 YFSETQ. The CDR3 DNA reads as TGCGCCAGCAGACTGGACAGGGGGCAGTCCTACGAGCAGTACGTC. Translation: CASRLDRGQSYEQYV.

The CDR3 DNA is TGTGCCAGCAGCCCAAGGACTAGCGGGGGGTCCGGGGAGCTGTTTTTT. The encoded protein is CASSPRTSGGSGELFF. The rearrangement joins TRBV7-9 to TRBJ2-2; 14 positions match TRBD2. The V gene end was trimmed by 5 bases and the J gene end by 6 bases; junction bases not matched to a gene: 5. The CDR3 runs to 16 residues. Germline V gene lookup returns CDR1 SEHNR and CDR2 FQNEAQ (reference sequence).

The chain carries TRBV18 and TRBJ1-1, with D maybe TRBD1 (6 bases). The ends were cut back, 2 bases at V and 0 bases at J, with 19 bases in the middle. CDR3 size: 18 residues. Germline CDR1 reads KGHSH; CDR2 reads LQKENI. CDR3 nucleotide sequence: TGTGCCAGCTCACCAAAGGGTGAAACGGGACAAATGAACACTGAAGCTTTCTTT. This gives the protein CASSPKGETGQMNTEAFF.

The gene calls are TRBV7-2 and TRBJ2-6; D possibly corresponds to TRBD1 (6 bases). This CDR3 spans 17 amino acids. Per the germline V gene, CDR1 is SGHTA and CDR2 is FQGNSA. Trimming stripped 4 bases from V and 3 bases from J, with 16 bases between. In nucleotides, the CDR3 is TGTGCCAGCAGCTCCCAGGGGCCCGCGAGTGGGGCCAACGTCCTGACTTTC. Translating gives CASSSQGPASGANVLTF.

J is TRBJ2-7 and V is TRBV7-6; D might be TRBD2 (5 bases). V dropped 1 base and J dropped 5 bases, with 18 bases sitting between them. The CDR3 has 16 residues. CDR1 and CDR2 from the germline V gene are SGHVS and FNYEAQ. CDR3 amino acids: CASSLGSRGPGDEQYV. DNA of the CDR3: TGTGCCAGCAGCTTAGGATCTCGAGGGCCCGGGGACGAGCAGTACGTC.

This chain links TRBV15 with TRBJ2-5; no reliable D call. The germline V and J ends were trimmed by 0 bases and 8 bases, with 10 bases remaining between them. This CDR3 comprises 13 residues. CDR1 LNHNV and CDR2 YYDKDF come from the germline V gene (reference sequence). The DNA of the CDR3 is TGTGCCACCAGCAGAGATCCGGCGGACACCCAGTACTTC. Translating it yields CATSRDPADTQYF.

The chain carries TRBV5-1 and TRBJ2-1; weak D call: TRBD1 (6 bases). The germline CDR1 and CDR2 sequences are SGHRS and YFSETQ. The CDR3 is 13 residues long. Trimming shortened V by 3 bases and J by 5 bases, and 9 bases separated the two germline ends. The CDR3 sequence: CASSWRTDNEQFF. The CDR3 DNA reads as TGCGCCAGCAGCTGGAGGACAGACAATGAGCAGTTCTTC.

The V gene is TRBV25-1, the J gene TRBJ2-1; 7 nucleotides agree with TRBD2. Germline loops: CDR1 MGHDK, CDR2 SYGVNS. After removal of 4 bases from V and 6 bases from J, the junction contained 15 bases not matched to a gene. This CDR3 has 17 residues. CDR3 region: CASSAQQLAGVPNEQFF. CDR3 nucleotides: TGTGCCAGCAGTGCCCAACAACTGGCGGGAGTTCCCAATGAGCAGTTCTTC.

This clone was recorded only once. The V call is TRBV10-2, the J call TRBJ1-1; the D gene is possibly TRBD1 (5 bases). Germline V gene lookup returns CDR1 WSHSY and CDR2 SAAADI. The V end was cut by 6 bases, the J end by 4 bases, with 12 bases between. CDR3 length: 13 amino acids. CDR3: CASRKTESTEAFF. The CDR3 nucleotides are TGCGCCAGCAGAAAGACAGAAAGCACTGAAGCTTTCTTT.

The chain carries TRBV7-9 and TRBJ2-7, with 7 bases matching TRBD1. Germline CDR1 SEHNR, CDR2 FQNEAQ (reference sequence). The trim removed 5 bases at V and 3 bases at J, leaving 7 bases unmatched. CDR3 size: 14 residues. This CDR3 is CASSRGRDSYEQYV. The CDR3 DNA is TGTGCCAGCAGCAGAGGACGGGACAGCTACGAGCAGTACGTC.